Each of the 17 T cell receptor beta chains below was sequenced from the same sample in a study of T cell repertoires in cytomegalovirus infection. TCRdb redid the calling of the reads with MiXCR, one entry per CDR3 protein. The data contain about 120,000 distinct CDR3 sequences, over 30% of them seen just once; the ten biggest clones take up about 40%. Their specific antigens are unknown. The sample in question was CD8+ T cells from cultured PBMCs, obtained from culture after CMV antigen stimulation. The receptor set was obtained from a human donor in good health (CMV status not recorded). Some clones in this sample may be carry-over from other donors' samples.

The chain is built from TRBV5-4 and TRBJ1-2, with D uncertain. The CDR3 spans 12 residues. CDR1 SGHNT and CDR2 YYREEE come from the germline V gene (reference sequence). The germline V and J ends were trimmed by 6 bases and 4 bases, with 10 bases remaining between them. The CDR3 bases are TGTGCCAGCATCAGGCCGGGCTATGGCTACACCTTC. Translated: CASIRPGYGYTF.

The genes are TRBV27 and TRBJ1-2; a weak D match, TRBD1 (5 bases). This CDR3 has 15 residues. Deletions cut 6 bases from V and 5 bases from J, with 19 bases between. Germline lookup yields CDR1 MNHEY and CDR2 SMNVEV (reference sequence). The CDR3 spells CASSRRGAQAYGYTF. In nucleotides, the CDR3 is TGTGCCAGCAGCCGTAGAGGGGCCCAAGCTTATGGCTACACCTTC.

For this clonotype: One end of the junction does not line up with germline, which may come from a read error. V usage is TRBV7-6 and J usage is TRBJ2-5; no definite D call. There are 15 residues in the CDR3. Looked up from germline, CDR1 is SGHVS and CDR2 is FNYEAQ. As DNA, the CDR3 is TGTGCTAGCAGCCCGCCTGGCAGCCAGATGGAGACCCAGTACTTC. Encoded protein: CASSPPGSQMETQYF.

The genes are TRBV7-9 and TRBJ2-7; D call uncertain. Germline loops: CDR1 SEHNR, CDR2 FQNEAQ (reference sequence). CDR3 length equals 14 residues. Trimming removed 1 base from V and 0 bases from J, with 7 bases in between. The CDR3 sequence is CASSLGQISYEQYF. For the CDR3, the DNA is TGTGCCAGCAGCTTAGGGCAGATCTCCTACGAGCAGTACTTC.

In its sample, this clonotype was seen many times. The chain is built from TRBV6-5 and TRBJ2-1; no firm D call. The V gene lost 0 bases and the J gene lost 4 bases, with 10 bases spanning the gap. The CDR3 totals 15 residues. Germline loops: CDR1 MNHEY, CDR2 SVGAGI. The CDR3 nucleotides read TGTGCCAGCAGTTACTCAGGTACAGCATACAATGAGCAGTTCTTC. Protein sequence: CASSYSGTAYNEQFF.

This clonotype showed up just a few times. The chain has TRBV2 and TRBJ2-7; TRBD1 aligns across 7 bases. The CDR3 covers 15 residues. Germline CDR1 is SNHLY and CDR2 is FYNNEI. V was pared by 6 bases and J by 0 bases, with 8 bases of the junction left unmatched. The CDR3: CASSGTGQTSYEQYF. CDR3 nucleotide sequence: TGTGCCAGCAGCGGAACGGGACAGACCTCCTACGAGCAGTACTTC.

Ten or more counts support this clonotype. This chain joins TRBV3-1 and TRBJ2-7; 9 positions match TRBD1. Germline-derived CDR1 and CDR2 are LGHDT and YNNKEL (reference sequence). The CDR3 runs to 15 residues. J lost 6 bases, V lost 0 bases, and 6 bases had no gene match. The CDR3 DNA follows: TGTGCCAGCAGCCAAGATTGGGACAGGGTCGGCGAGCAGTACTTC. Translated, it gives CASSQDWDRVGEQYF.

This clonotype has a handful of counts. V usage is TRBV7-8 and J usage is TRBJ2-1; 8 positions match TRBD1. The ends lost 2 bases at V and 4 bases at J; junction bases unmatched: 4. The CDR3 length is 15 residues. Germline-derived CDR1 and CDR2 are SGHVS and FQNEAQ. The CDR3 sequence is CASSLPGQGYNEQFF. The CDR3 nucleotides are TGTGCCAGCAGCTTACCCGGACAGGGTTACAATGAGCAGTTCTTC.

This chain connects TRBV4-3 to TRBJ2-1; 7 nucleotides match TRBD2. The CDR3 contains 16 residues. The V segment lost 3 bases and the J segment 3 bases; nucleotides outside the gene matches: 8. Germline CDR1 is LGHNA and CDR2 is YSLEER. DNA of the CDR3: TGCGCCAGCAGCCACCGCGCGGCGGGGGACTACAATGAGCAGTTCTTC. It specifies CASSHRAAGDYNEQFF.

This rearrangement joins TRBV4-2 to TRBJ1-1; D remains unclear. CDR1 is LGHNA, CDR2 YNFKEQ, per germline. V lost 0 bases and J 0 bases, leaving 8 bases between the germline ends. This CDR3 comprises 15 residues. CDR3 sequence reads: CASSQERPMNTEAFF. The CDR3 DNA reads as TGTGCCAGCAGCCAAGAACGCCCTATGAACACTGAAGCTTTCTTT.

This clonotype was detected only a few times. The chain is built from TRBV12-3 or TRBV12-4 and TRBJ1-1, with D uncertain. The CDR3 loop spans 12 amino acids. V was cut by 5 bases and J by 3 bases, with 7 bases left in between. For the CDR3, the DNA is TGTGCCAGCAGTGTATGGGACACTGAAGCTTTCTTT. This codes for CASSVWDTEAFF.

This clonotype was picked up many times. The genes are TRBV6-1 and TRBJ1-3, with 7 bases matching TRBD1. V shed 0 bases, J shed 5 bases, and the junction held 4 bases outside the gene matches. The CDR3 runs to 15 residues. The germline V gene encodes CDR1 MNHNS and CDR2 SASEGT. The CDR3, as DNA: TGTGCCAGCAGTGAAGCGTCGACAGGGAGAAACACCATATATTTT. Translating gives CASSEASTGRNTIYF.

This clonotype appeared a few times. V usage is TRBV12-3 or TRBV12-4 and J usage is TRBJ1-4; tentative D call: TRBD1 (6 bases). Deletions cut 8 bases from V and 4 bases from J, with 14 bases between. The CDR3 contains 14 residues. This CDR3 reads CASASRDNNEKLFF. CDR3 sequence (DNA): TGTGCCAGCGCATCCCGGGACAATAATGAAAAACTGTTTTTT.

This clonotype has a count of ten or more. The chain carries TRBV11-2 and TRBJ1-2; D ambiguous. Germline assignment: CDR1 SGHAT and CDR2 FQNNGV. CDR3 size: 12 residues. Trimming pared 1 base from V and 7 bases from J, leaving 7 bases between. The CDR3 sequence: CASSLGGSGYTF. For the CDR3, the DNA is TGTGCCAGCAGCTTAGGGGGTTCTGGCTACACCTTC.

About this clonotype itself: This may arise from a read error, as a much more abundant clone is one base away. The DNA of the CDR3 is TGTGCCAGCATCCACCCCCGGACAGATAGCTTCCAAGAGACCCAGTACTTC. Translated: CASIHPRTDSFQETQYF. The rearrangement joins TRBV7-4 to TRBJ2-5, with D possibly being TRBD1 (6 bases). This CDR3 comprises 17 residues. Trimming cost V 7 bases and J 1 base, with 22 bases left between them. In germline, CDR1 is SGHVT, CDR2 SQSDAQ.

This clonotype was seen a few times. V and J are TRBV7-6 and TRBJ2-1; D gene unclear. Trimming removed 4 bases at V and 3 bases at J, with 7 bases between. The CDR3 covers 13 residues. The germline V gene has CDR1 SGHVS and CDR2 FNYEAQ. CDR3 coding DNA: TGTGCCAGCAGCTCCCACCTCTACAATGAGCAGTTCTTC. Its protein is CASSSHLYNEQFF.

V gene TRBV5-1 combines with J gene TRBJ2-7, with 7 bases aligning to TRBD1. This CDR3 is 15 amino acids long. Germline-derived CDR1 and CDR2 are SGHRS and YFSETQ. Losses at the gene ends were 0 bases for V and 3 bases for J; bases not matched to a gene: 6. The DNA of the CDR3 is TGCGCCAGCAGCTTGGAGAGGGGGCCTCACTACGAGCAGTACTTC. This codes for CASSLERGPHYEQYF.